This TCR beta chain was sequenced in a study of siplizumab effects on memory and regulatory T cells. Overall study: Each responder-stimulator pair had a siplizumab 1 ug/mL reaction and a drug-free control. Study results and limitations: Whether proliferating Tregs in siplizumab cultures suppress was not functionally confirmed. Memory cells seemed less diverse than naive T cells, which also seemed major contributors to the alloresponse.

Cocultured for 6 to 7 days at 37°C were the mixed lymphocyte reaction cells. The assay looked at roughly 9.4 x 10^4 TCR templates in each sample. Some clones are missing from TCRdb's copy, which holds only in-frame ones; the method was immunoSEQ multiplex PCR. The sample includes about 12,000 clones, almost 40% seen only once; the top ten take around 10%. The sample holds a few counts of this clone. What it binds is not known. The CDR3 has 18 amino acids. J lost 0 bases, V lost 7 bases, and 11 bases had no gene match. Germline CDR1 and CDR2: PRHDT and FYEKMQ (reference sequence). J is TRBJ2-1 and V is TRBV13; 11 positions match TRBD2. Sequenced: CFSE-low (dividing) CD8+ T cells sorted from an allogeneic mixed lymphocyte reaction. This TCR derives from a human donor in good health; the cells came from an allogeneic mixed lymphocyte reaction. The CDR3 loop reads CASTPGLAAPSSYNEQFF. DNA of the CDR3: TGTGCCAGCACCCCGGGACTAGCGGCCCCAAGCTCCTACAATGAGCAGTTCTTC.